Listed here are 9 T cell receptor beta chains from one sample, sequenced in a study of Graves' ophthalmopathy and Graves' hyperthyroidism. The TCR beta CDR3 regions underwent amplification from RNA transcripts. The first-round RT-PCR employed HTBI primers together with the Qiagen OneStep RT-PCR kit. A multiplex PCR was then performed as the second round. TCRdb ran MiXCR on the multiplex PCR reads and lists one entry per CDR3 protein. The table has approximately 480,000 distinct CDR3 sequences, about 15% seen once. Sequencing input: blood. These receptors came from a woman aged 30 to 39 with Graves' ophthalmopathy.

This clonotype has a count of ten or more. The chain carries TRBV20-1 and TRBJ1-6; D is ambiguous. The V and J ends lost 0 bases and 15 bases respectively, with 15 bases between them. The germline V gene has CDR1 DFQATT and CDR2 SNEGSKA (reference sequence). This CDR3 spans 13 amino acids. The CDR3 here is CSARDVTPQLLHF. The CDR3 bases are TGCAGTGCTAGAGATGTAACCCCCCAACTCCTCCACTTT.

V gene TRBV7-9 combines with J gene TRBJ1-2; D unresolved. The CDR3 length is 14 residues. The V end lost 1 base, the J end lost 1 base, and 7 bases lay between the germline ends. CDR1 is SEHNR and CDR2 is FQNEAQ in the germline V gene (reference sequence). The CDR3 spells CASSLDSINYGYTF. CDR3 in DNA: TGTGCCAGCAGCTTAGACTCGATTAACTATGGCTACACCTTC.

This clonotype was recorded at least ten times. For the CDR3, the DNA is TGTGCCAGCAGCTCCTCCGGGGGCTATGGCTACACCTTC. Its translation is CASSSSGGYGYTF. V is TRBV7-2 and J is TRBJ1-2; D is possibly TRBD1 (5 bases). The CDR3 has 13 amino acids. Germline values: CDR1 SGHTA, CDR2 FQGNSA. The V end was cut by 4 bases, the J end by 4 bases, with 10 bases between.

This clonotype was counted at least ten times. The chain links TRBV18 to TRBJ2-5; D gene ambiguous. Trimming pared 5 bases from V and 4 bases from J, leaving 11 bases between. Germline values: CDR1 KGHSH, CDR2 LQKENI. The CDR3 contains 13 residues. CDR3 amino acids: CASSENVGETQYF. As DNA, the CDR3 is TGTGCCAGCTCAGAGAATGTTGGAGAGACCCAGTACTTC.

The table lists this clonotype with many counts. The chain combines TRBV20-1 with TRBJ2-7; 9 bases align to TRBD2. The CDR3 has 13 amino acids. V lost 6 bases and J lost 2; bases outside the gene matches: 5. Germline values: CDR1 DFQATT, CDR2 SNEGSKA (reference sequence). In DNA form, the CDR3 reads TGCAGTGCCGGGGCTAGCGGGACCTACGAGCAGTACTTC. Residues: CSAGASGTYEQYF.

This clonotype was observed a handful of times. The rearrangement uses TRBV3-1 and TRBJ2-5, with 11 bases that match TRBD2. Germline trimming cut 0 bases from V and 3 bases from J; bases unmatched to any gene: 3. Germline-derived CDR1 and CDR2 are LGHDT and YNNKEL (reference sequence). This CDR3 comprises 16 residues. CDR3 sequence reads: CASSQERLAGKETQYF. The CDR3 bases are TGTGCCAGCAGCCAAGAGAGACTAGCGGGAAAAGAGACCCAGTACTTC.

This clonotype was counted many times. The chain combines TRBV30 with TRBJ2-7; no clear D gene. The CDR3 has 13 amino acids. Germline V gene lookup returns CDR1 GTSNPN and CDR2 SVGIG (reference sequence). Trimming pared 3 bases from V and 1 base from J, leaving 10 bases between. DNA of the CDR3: TGTGCCTGGAGGCGTGGGATGTCCTACGAGCAGTACTTC. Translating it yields CAWRRGMSYEQYF.

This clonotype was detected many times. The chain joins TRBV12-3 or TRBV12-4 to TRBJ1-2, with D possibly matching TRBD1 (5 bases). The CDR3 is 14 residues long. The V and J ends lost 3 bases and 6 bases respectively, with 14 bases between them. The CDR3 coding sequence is TGTGCCAGCAGTTTTTACCCCAGGGAAGATGGCTACACCTTC. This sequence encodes CASSFYPREDGYTF.

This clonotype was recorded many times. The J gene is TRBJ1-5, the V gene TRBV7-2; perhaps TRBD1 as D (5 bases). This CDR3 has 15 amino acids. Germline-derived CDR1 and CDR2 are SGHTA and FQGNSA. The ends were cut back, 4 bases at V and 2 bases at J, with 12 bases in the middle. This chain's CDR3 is CASSSGGFGNQPQHF. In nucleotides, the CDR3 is TGTGCCAGCAGCTCTGGGGGGTTTGGCAATCAGCCCCAGCATTTT.